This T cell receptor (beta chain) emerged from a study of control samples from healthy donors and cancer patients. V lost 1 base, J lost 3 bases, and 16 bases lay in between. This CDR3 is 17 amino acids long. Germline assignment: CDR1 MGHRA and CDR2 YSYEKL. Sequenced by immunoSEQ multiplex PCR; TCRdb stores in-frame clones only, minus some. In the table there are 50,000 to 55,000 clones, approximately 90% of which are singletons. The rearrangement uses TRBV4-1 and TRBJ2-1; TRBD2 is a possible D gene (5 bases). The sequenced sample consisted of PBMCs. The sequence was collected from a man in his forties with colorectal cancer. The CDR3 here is CASSQVGSGRFYNEQFF. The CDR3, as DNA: TGCGCCAGCAGCCAAGTCGGATCGGGGAGATTCTACAATGAGCAGTTCTTC.